A single sample is the source of the 14 T cell receptor beta chains below, sequenced in a study of T cell responses to AZD1222 COVID-19 vaccine. Method: immunoSEQ multiplex PCR; TCRdb's copy keeps in-frame clones and lacks some. This table has 110,000 to 150,000 clones, less than 95% appearing once. The material was peripheral blood, obtained on day 0 of AZD1222 vaccination. Receptors were obtained from an adult in good health.

This rearrangement joins TRBV6-2 or TRBV6-3 to TRBJ1-1; the match to TRBD1 covers 7 bases. Germline V gene sequence: CDR1 MNHEY, CDR2 SVGEGT. The CDR3 has 14 residues. Germline trimming cut 4 bases from V and 6 bases from J; bases unmatched to any gene: 8. The CDR3 loop is CASSSLIDRAEAFF. CDR3 DNA sequence: TGTGCCAGCAGTTCCCTCATCGACAGGGCTGAAGCTTTCTTT.

This chain's CDR3 is CAIGDRVPGELFF. CDR3 coding DNA: TGTGCCATCGGGGACAGGGTCCCCGGGGAGCTGTTTTTT. The chain has TRBV10-3 and TRBJ2-2; 9 nucleotides align to TRBD1. The CDR3 has 13 residues. V trimming: 8 bases; J trimming: 6 bases; junction bases outside the gene matches: 4. CDR1 is ENHRY, CDR2 SYGVKD, per germline.

CDR3 sequence reads: CASSLAYALSGNTIYF. The CDR3 DNA sequence: TGTGCCAGCAGCTTAGCGTACGCCCTATCCGGAAACACCATATATTTT. This sequence joins TRBV7-8 and TRBJ1-3; no clear D gene. The CDR3 sequence is 16 residues long. V lost 0 bases to trimming and J lost 4 bases, with 13 bases between them. From germline, CDR1 is SGHVS and CDR2 FQNEAQ.

The V call is TRBV11-3, the J call TRBJ1-1; D may be TRBD1 (6 bases). Between the trimmed V and J ends, which lost 7 bases and 6 bases, there was a span of 15 bases. This CDR3 region has 13 residues. Germline CDR1 is SGHNT and CDR2 is YENEEA. The CDR3 DNA is TGTGCCAGCAACCAAGGGGGTAGAGCTGAAGCTTTCTTT. Translating gives CASNQGGRAEAFF.

The chain uses TRBV6-5 and TRBJ2-1; D is unclear. This CDR3 comprises 11 residues. Germline V gene data show CDR1 as MNHEY and CDR2 as SVGAGI. V lost 4 bases, J lost 4 bases, and 2 bases lay in between. The CDR3, as DNA: TGTGCCAGCAGTTTTTACAATGAGCAGTTCTTC. Translated, it gives CASSFYNEQFF.

The rearrangement joins TRBV27 to TRBJ2-3; 8 bases agree with TRBD2. CDR3 length: 15 amino acids. The germline gives CDR1 MNHEY, CDR2 SMNVEV (reference sequence). V lost 7 bases to trimming and J lost 2 bases; unmatched junction nucleotides: 8. The CDR3 region has the DNA TGTGCCAGCACCGAGCGGGGGACCTCCACAGATACGCAGTATTTT. It is translated as CASTERGTSTDTQYF.

This chain connects TRBV28 to TRBJ1-2; TRBD1 agrees at 7 bases. CDR3 length: 13 residues. Germline CDR1 and CDR2: MDHEN and SYDVKM. V was clipped by 6 bases and J by 6 bases; unmatched bases: 7. CDR3 protein: CASRKQGFDGYTF. In DNA form, the CDR3 reads TGTGCCAGCAGGAAACAGGGGTTCGATGGCTACACCTTC.

The chain carries TRBV27 and TRBJ1-3, with a tentative D call TRBD1 (6 bases). V shed 6 bases and J shed 2 bases, with 11 bases lying between them. There are 14 residues in the CDR3. The V gene's germline CDR1 is MNHEY and CDR2 SMNVEV (reference sequence). CDR3 protein: CASSTGTTGNTIYF. CDR3 nucleotide sequence: TGTGCCAGCAGCACCGGGACAACTGGAAACACCATATATTTT.

V is TRBV27 and J is TRBJ1-2; the D gene is possibly TRBD1 (5 bases). CDR3 size: 14 residues. Germline V gives CDR1 MNHEY, CDR2 SMNVEV (reference sequence). The germline V and J ends were trimmed by 8 bases and 2 bases, with 15 bases remaining between them. CDR3 in amino acids: CASLRLGGNYGYTF. The CDR3 DNA sequence: TGTGCCAGCCTCCGGCTGGGGGGGAACTATGGCTACACCTTC.

The J gene is TRBJ2-7, the V gene TRBV27, with D possibly matching TRBD2 (6 bases). The germline CDR1 and CDR2 sequences are MNHEY and SMNVEV (reference sequence). V was clipped by 6 bases and J by 0 bases, with 9 bases between them. The CDR3 totals 13 residues. The CDR3 here is CASRDGSSYEQYF. As DNA, the CDR3 is TGTGCCAGCAGAGACGGGAGCTCCTACGAGCAGTACTTC.

The chain joins TRBV30 to TRBJ2-3; D possibly corresponds to TRBD2 (5 bases). Germline V CDR1 and CDR2: GTSNPN, SVGIG (reference sequence). The CDR3 is 11 residues long. Trimming cost V 5 bases and J 5 bases, with 8 bases left between them. CDR3 sequence (DNA): TGTGCCTGGGCGGGTGGAGATACGCAGTATTTT. It codes for CAWAGGDTQYF.

This clone showed up just a few times. The chain links TRBV5-1 to TRBJ2-7; possibly TRBD1 for D (6 bases). CDR1 and CDR2 from the germline V gene are SGHRS and YFSETQ. This CDR3 region has 15 residues. V was cut by 0 bases and J by 3 bases, with 13 bases left in between. The CDR3 reads CASSLEAGVYYEQYF. The CDR3 DNA reads TGCGCCAGCAGCTTGGAGGCAGGGGTTTACTACGAGCAGTACTTC.

This chain uses TRBV28 with TRBJ2-5; D is perhaps TRBD1 (6 bases). Trimming took 2 bases from V and 4 from J, leaving 14 bases between them. CDR1 MDHEN and CDR2 SYDVKM come from the germline V gene. The length of the CDR3 is 15 residues. DNA of the CDR3: TGTGCCAGCAGTTTAGTCGGTGGGGGCGCAGAGACCCAGTACTTC. It translates to CASSLVGGGAETQYF.

V is TRBV7-2 and J is TRBJ2-6; D might be TRBD2 (5 bases). The germline CDR1 and CDR2 sequences are SGHTA and FQGNSA. V was cut by 1 base and J by 4 bases, with 11 bases left in between. The CDR3 sequence is 16 residues long. As DNA, the CDR3 is TGTGCCAGCAGCTTAGGAGGGATCCCCGGGGCCAACGTCCTGACTTTC. Translation gives CASSLGGIPGANVLTF.